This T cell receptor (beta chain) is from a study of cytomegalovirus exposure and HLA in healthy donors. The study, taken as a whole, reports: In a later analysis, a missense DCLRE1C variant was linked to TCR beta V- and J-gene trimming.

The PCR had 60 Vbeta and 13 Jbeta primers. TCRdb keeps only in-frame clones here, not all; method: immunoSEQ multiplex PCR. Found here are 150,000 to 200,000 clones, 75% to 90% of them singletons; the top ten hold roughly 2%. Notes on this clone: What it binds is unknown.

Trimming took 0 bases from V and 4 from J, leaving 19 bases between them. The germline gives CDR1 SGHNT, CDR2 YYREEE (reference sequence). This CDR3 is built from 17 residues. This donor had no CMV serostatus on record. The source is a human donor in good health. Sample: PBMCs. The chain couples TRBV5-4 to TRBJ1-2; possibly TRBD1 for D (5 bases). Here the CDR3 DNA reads TGTGCCAGCAGCTTGGGAACGGGACTCCCCCCGATCTATGGCTACACCTTC. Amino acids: CASSLGTGLPPIYGYTF.